One sample yielded the 11 T cell receptor beta chains listed below, sequenced in a study of T cell changes during pregnancy in multiple sclerosis. Clones were read by immunoSEQ multiplex PCR, and TCRdb kept only the in-frame ones, dropping some. The sample consists of around 97,000 clones, about 91% of them appearing once. The sample was peripheral blood, taken after pregnancy. These receptors were collected from a female donor with multiple sclerosis, enrolled in a pregnancy study.

Concerning this clone: Relative to the germline gene, one junction end is altered; a read error may explain this. The V call is TRBV2, the J call TRBJ1-1; 8 nucleotides match TRBD1. CDR3 length equals 13 residues. Germline CDR1 and CDR2: SNHLY and FYNNEI. The CDR3 loop is CASSEDRVTKAFF. The DNA for the CDR3 is TGTGCCAGCAGCGAGGACAGGGTCACTAAAGCTTTCTTT.

The chain employs TRBV19 and TRBJ2-7; 7 bases align to TRBD1. CDR1 and CDR2 (germline): LNHDA, SQIVND (reference sequence). This CDR3 contains 13 residues. The V and J ends lost 6 bases and 3 bases, in that order; junction bases with no gene match: 5. CDR3 amino acids: CASSLGQNYEQYF. The CDR3, as DNA: TGTGCCAGTAGCTTGGGACAGAACTACGAGCAGTACTTC.

The rearrangement joins TRBV5-1 to TRBJ1-2; TRBD1 matches 9 bases. In germline, CDR1 is SGHRS, CDR2 YFSETQ. Trimming removed 3 bases from V and 6 bases from J; junction bases left unmatched: 3. CDR3 length equals 13 residues. The CDR3 DNA reads as TGCGCCAGCAGCTGGGGACAGGGTAATGGCTACACCTTC. This gives the protein CASSWGQGNGYTF.

V gene TRBV6-1 combines with J gene TRBJ2-5; TRBD1 aligns across 7 bases. CDR3 length: 14 residues. The germline CDR1 and CDR2 sequences are MNHNS and SASEGT. The V gene end was trimmed by 6 bases and the J gene end by 4 bases; junction bases not matched to a gene: 8. CDR3 bases: TGTGCCAGCAGGTTACAGGGGAGTGGAGAGACCCAGTACTTC. Amino acids: CASRLQGSGETQYF.

This clone appeared a single time. The chain uses TRBV27 and TRBJ2-2; TRBD2 might be the D (6 bases). The V gene lost 4 bases and the J gene lost 5 bases, with 11 bases spanning the gap. The V gene's germline CDR1 is MNHEY and CDR2 SMNVEV (reference sequence). CDR3 size: 14 residues. This CDR3 is CASSWGGRTGELFF. As DNA, the CDR3 is TGTGCCAGCAGTTGGGGAGGAAGGACCGGGGAGCTGTTTTTT.

This chain uses TRBV5-4 with TRBJ2-2; 7 bases line up with TRBD2. Germline loops: CDR1 SGHNT, CDR2 YYREEE (reference sequence). V shed 4 bases and J 1 base; nucleotides not matched to a gene: 7. CDR3 length equals 16 residues. This CDR3 is CASSQVSGGNTGELFF. DNA of the CDR3: TGTGCCAGCAGCCAAGTATCGGGAGGGAACACCGGGGAGCTGTTTTTT.

The chain links TRBV7-2 to TRBJ1-5; D gene ambiguous. CDR3 size: 13 residues. Trimming shortened V by 0 bases and J by 5 bases, and 5 bases separated the two germline ends. Germline V gene lookup returns CDR1 SGHTA and CDR2 FQGNSA. CDR3: CASSLASDQPQHF. CDR3 bases: TGTGCCAGCAGCTTAGCTTCAGATCAGCCCCAGCATTTT.

This sequence joins TRBV18 and TRBJ1-1, with unresolved D. The CDR3 runs 13 residues. CDR1 is KGHSH, CDR2 LQKENI, per germline. V was clipped by 5 bases and J by 6 bases, with 13 bases between them. CDR3 sequence: CASSDPGIAEAFF. The CDR3 region has the DNA TGTGCCAGCTCAGACCCGGGTATAGCTGAAGCTTTCTTT.

The rearrangement links TRBV4-3 to TRBJ2-5; 13 bases agree with TRBD2. The J segment lost 5 bases and the V segment lost 5 bases, leaving 8 bases of the junction unmatched. This CDR3 is built from 16 residues. CDR1 LGHNA and CDR2 YSLEER come from the germline V gene. The CDR3 reads CASSKRTSGGAETQYF. CDR3 coding DNA: TGCGCCAGCAGCAAAAGGACTAGCGGGGGCGCGGAGACCCAGTACTTC.

The chain employs TRBV19 and TRBJ2-1; 11 bases agree with TRBD2. The germline gives CDR1 LNHDA, CDR2 SQIVND (reference sequence). J gave up 10 bases and V 6 bases, and 8 bases lay outside the gene matches. CDR3 length: 14 residues. Here the CDR3 reads CASRVAGGPGEQFF. DNA of the CDR3: TGTGCCAGTAGAGTAGCGGGAGGGCCGGGGGAGCAGTTCTTC.

V gene TRBV18 combines with J gene TRBJ1-3, with 7 bases aligning to TRBD1. Germline CDR1 reads KGHSH; CDR2 reads LQKENI. The V segment lost 3 bases and the J segment 4 bases; nucleotides outside the gene matches: 3. The CDR3 contains 14 residues. CDR3 DNA: TGTGCCAGCTCACCCACAGGGGAAGGAAACACCATATATTTT. Its protein is CASSPTGEGNTIYF. Full variable domain (outside the CDR3, taken from reference TRBV18 and TRBJ1-3): NAGVMQNPRHLVRRRGQEARLRCSPMKGHSHVYWYRQLPEEGLKFMVYLQKENIIDESGMPKERFSAEFPKEGPSILRIQQVVRGDSAAYFCASSPTGEGNTIYFGEGSWLTVV.